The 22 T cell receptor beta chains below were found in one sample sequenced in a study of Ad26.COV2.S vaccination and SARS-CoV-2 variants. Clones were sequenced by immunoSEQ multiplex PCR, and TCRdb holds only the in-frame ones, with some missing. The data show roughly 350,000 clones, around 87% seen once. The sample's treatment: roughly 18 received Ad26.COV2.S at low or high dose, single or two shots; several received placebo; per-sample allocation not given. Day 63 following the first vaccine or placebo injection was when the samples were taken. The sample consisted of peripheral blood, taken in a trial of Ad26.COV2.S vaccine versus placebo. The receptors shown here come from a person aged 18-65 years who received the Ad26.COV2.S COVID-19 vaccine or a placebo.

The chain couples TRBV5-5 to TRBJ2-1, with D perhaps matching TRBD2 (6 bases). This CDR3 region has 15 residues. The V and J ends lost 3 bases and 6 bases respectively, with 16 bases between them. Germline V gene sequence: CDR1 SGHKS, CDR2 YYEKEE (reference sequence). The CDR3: CASSSTGLSSNEQFF. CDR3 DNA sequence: TGTGCCAGCAGCTCTACCGGACTATCTAGCAATGAGCAGTTCTTC. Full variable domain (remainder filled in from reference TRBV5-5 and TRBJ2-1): DAGVTQSPTHLIKTRGQQVTLRCSPISGHKSVSWYQQVLGQGPQFIFQYYEKEERGRGNFPDRFSARQFPNYSSELNVNALLLGDSALYLCASSSTGLSSNEQFFGPGTRLTVL.

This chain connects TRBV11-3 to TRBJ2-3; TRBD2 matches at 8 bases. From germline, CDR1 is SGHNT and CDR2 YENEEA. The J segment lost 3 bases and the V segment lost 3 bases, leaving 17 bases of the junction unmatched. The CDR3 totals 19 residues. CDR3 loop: CASSLGTTSGVAGTDTQYF. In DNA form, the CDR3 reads TGTGCCAGCAGCTTGGGAACAACCTCAGGGGTAGCGGGGACAGATACGCAGTATTTT.

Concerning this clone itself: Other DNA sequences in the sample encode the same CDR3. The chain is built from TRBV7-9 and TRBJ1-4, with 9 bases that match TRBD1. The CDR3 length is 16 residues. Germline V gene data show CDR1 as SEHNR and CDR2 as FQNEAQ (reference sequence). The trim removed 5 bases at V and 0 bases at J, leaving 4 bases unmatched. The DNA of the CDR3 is TGTGCCAGCAGCCTTTGGACAGGGGCAACTAATGAAAAACTGTTTTTT. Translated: CASSLWTGATNEKLFF.

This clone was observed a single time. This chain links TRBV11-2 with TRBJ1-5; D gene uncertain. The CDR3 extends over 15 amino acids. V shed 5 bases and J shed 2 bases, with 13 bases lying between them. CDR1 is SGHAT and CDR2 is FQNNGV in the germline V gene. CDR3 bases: TGTGCCAGCAGCCACCCCGGACGTGGCAATCAGCCCCAGCATTTT. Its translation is CASSHPGRGNQPQHF.

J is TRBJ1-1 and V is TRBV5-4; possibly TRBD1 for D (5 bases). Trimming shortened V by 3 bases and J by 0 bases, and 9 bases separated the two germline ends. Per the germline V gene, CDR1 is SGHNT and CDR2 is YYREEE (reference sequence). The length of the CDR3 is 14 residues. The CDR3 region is CASSSDIMNTEAFF. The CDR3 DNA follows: TGTGCCAGCAGCTCGGACATCATGAACACTGAAGCTTTCTTT.

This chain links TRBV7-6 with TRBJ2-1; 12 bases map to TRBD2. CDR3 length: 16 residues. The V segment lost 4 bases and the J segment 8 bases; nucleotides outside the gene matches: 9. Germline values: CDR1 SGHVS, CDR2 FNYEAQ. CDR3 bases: TGTGCCAGCAGCTCCTGGCCGGGACTAGCGGGTTATGAGCAGTTCTTC. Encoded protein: CASSSWPGLAGYEQFF.

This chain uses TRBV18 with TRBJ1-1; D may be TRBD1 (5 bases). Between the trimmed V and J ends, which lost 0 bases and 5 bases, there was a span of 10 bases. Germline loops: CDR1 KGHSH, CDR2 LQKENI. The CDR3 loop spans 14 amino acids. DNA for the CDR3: TGTGCCAGCTCACCACCGCTGGGGGGAACTGAAGCTTTCTTT. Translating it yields CASSPPLGGTEAFF.

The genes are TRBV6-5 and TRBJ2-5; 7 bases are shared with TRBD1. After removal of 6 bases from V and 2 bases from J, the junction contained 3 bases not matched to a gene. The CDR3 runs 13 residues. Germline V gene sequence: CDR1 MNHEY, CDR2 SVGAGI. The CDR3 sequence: CASRPGQQETQYF. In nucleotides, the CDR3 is TGTGCCAGCAGACCGGGACAGCAAGAGACCCAGTACTTC.

The CDR3 bases are TGCGCCAGCAGCTGGGCGATCAATCAGCCCCAGCATTTT. Translating it yields CASSWAINQPQHF. The chain uses TRBV5-1 and TRBJ1-5; D is ambiguous. Looked up from germline, CDR1 is SGHRS and CDR2 is YFSETQ. Deletions cut 3 bases from V and 3 bases from J, with 7 bases between. The CDR3 is 13 amino acids.

CDR3 region: CASSALSGGLQETQYF. The CDR3 nucleotides read TGTGCCAGCAGCGCGCTTAGCGGGGGGCTCCAAGAGACCCAGTACTTC. The rearrangement links TRBV13 to TRBJ2-5; 10 positions match TRBD2. The CDR3 length is 16 residues. The V gene's germline CDR1 is PRHDT and CDR2 FYEKMQ (reference sequence). Germline trimming cut 5 bases from V and 1 base from J; bases unmatched to any gene: 7.

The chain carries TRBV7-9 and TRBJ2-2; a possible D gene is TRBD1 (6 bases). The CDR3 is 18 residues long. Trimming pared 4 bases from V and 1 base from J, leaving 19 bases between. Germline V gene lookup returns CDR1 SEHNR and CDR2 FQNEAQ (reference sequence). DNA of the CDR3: TGTGCCAGCAGCTCTCTTTCAGGACAGATCTGGAACACCGGGGAGCTGTTTTTT. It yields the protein CASSSLSGQIWNTGELFF. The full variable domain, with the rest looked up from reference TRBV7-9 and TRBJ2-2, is DTGVSQNPRHKITKRGQNVTFRCDPISEHNRLYWYRQTLGQGPEFLTYFQNEAQLEKSRLLSDRFSAERPKGSFSTLEIQRTEQGDSAMYLCASSSLSGQIWNTGELFFGEGSRLTVL.

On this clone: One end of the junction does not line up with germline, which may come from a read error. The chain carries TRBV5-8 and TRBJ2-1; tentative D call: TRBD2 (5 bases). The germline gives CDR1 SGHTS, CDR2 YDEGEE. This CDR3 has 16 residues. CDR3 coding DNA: TGTGACAGCAGCCTGACGGGGTTTAGCTCCTACAATGAGCAGTTCTTC. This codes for CDSSLTGFSSYNEQFF.

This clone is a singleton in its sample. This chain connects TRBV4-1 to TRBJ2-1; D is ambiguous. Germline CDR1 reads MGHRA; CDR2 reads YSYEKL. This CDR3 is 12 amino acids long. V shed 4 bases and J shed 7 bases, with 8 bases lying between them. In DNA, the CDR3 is TGCGCCAGCAGCCTTCTGGGGAATGAGCAGTTCTTC. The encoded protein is CASSLLGNEQFF.

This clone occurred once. CDR3 residues: CASSFPGGGQETQYF. The CDR3 DNA reads TGCGCCAGCAGCTTTCCAGGGGGAGGCCAAGAGACCCAGTACTTC. The chain is built from TRBV5-1 and TRBJ2-5; a weak D match, TRBD1 (7 bases). The length of the CDR3 is 15 residues. Trimming left V 2 bases short and J 1 base short, with 12 bases between. Germline lookup yields CDR1 SGHRS and CDR2 YFSETQ.

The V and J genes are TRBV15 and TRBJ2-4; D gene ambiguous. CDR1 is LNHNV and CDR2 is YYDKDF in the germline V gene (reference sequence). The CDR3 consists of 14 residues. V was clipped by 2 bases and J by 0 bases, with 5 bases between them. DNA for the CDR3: TGTGCCACCAGCAGACGACTAGCCAAAAACATTCAGTACTTC. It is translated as CATSRRLAKNIQYF.

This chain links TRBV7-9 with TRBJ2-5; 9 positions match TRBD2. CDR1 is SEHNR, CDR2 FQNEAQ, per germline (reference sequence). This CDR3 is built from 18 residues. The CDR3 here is CASSPSVLAGALQETQYF. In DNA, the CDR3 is TGTGCGAGTAGTCCTTCGGTGTTAGCGGGGGCATTACAAGAGACCCAGTACTTC.

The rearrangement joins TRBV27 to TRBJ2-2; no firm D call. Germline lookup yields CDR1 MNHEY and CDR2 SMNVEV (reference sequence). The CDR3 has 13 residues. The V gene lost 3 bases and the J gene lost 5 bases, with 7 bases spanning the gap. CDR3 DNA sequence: TGTGCCAGCAGTTTGTCAGCTACCGGGGAGCTGTTTTTT. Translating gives CASSLSATGELFF.

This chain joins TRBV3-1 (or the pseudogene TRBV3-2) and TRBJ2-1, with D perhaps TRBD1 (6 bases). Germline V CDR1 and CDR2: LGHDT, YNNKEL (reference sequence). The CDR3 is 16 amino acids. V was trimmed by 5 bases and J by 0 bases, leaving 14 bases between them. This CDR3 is CASSSSTGYSYNEQFF. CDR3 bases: TGTGCCAGCAGCTCCAGTACAGGGTACTCCTACAATGAGCAGTTCTTC.

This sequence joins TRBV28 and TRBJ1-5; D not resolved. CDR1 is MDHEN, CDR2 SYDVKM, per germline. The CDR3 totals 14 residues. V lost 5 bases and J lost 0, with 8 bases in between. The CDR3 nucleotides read TGTGCCAGCAGTGGGGATTATAGCAATCAGCCCCAGCATTTT. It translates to CASSGDYSNQPQHF.

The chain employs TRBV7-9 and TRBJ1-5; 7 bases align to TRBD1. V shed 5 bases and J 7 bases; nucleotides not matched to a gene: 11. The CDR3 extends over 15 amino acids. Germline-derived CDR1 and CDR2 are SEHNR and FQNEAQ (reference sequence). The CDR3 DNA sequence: TGTGCCAGCAGCCGATTTGACAGGGTCGACCAGCCCCAGCATTTT. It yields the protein CASSRFDRVDQPQHF.

CDR3: CASSRDIDLYEQYF. CDR3 nucleotide sequence: TGTGCCAGCAGCAGGGACATCGATCTCTACGAGCAGTACTTC. V is TRBV7-9 and J is TRBJ2-7, with D possibly being TRBD1 (6 bases). CDR1 and CDR2 (germline): SEHNR, FQNEAQ (reference sequence). V was trimmed by 5 bases and J by 3 bases, leaving 14 bases between them. The CDR3 contains 14 residues.

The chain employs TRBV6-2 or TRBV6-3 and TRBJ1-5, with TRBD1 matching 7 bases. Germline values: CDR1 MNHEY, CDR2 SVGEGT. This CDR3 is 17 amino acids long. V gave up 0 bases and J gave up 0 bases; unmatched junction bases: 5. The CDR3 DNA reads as TGTGCCAGCAGTTACTCGGACAGGTTCTATAGCAATCAGCCCCAGCATTTT. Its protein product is CASSYSDRFYSNQPQHF.